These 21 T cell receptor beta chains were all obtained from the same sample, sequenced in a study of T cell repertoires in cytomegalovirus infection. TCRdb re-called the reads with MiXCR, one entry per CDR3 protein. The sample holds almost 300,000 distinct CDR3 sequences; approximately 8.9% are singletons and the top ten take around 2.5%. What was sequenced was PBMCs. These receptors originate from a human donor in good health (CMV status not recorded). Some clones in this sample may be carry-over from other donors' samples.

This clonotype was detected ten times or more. The CDR3 DNA reads TGTGCCAGCGGGGAGGGCAATGAGCAGTTCTTC. Amino acids: CASGEGNEQFF. The chain recombines TRBV28 with TRBJ2-1; 7 nucleotides line up with TRBD2. V shed 8 bases, J shed 6 bases, and the junction held 1 base outside the gene matches. Germline V gene sequence: CDR1 MDHEN, CDR2 SYDVKM. The length of the CDR3 is 11 residues. The full variable domain, its missing parts supplied by reference TRBV28 and TRBJ2-1, is DVKVTQSSRYLVKRTGEKVFLECVQDMDHENMFWYRQDPGLGLRLIYFSYDVKMKEKGDIPEGYSVSREKKERFSLILESASTNQTSMYLCASGEGNEQFFGPGTRLTVL.

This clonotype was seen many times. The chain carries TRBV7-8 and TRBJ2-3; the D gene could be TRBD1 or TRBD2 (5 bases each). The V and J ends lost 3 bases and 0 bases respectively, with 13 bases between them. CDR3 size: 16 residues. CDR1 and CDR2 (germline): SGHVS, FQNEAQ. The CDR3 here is CASSLEQGASTDTQYF. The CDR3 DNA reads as TGTGCCAGCAGCTTGGAGCAGGGAGCTAGCACAGATACGCAGTATTTT.

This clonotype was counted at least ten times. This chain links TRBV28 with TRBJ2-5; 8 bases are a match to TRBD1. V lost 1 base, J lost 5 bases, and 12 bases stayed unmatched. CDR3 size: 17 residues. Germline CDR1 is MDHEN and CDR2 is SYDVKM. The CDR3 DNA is TGTGCCAGCAGTTTATTTCGGACAGGGCATGGCCGGGAGACCCAGTACTTC. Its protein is CASSLFRTGHGRETQYF. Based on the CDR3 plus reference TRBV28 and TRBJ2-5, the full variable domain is DVKVTQSSRYLVKRTGEKVFLECVQDMDHENMFWYRQDPGLGLRLIYFSYDVKMKEKGDIPEGYSVSREKKERFSLILESASTNQTSMYLCASSLFRTGHGRETQYFGPGTRLLVL.

CDR3 sequence reads: CASSLADPGGEAFF. DNA for the CDR3: TGTGCCAGCAGCTTGGCCGACCCAGGGGGAGAAGCTTTCTTT. The V call is TRBV5-4, the J call TRBJ1-1; 7 bases are a match to TRBD1. Germline V gives CDR1 SGHNT, CDR2 YYREEE (reference sequence). V lost 0 bases and J lost 8; bases outside the gene matches: 7. There are 14 residues in the CDR3.

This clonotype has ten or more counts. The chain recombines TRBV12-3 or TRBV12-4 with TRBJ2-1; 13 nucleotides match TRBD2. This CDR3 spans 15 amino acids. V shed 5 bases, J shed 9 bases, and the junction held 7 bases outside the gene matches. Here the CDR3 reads CASSKTSGGAVEQFF. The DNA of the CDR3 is TGTGCCAGCAGTAAAACTAGCGGGGGGGCTGTTGAGCAGTTCTTC.

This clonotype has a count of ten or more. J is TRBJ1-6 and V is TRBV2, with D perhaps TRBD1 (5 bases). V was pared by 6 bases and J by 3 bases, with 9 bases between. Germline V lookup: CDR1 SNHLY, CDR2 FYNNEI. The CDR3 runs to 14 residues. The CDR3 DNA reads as TGTGCCAGCAGGGGGACCGGCTATAATTCACCCCTCCACTTT. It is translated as CASRGTGYNSPLHF. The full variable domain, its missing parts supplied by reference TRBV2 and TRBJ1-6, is EPEVTQTPSHQVTQMGQEVILRCVPISNHLYFYWYRQILGQKVEFLVSFYNNEISEKSEIFDDQFSVERPDGSNFTLKIRSTKLEDSAMYFCASRGTGYNSPLHFGNGTRLTVT.

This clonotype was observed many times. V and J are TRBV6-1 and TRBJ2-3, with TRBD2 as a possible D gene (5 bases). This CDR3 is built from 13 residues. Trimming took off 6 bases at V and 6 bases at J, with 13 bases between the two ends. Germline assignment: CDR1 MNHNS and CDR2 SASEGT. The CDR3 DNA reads TGTGCCAGCAGCCCAGGACTTACGGATACGCAGTATTTT. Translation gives CASSPGLTDTQYF.

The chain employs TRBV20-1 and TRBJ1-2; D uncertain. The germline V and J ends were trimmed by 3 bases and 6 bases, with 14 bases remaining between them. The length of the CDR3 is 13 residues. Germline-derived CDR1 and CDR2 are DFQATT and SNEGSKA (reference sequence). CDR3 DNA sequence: TGCAGTGCTAGTGACCAGCAACCCAATGGCTACACCTTC. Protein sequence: CSASDQQPNGYTF.

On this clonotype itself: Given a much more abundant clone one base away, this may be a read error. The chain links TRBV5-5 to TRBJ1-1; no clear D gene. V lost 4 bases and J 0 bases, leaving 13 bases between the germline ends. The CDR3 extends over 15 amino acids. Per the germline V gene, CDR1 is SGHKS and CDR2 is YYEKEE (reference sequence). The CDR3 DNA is TGTGCCAGCAGCCCCCAGGACTCTTTGAACACTGAAGCTTTCTTT. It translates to CASSPQDSLNTEAFF.

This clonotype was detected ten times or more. The CDR3 region is CSARGSSGGETQYF. The CDR3 bases are TGCAGTGCTAGAGGTTCTAGCGGGGGAGAGACCCAGTACTTC. The chain has TRBV20-1 and TRBJ2-5; 10 bases map to TRBD2. Germline assignment: CDR1 DFQATT and CDR2 SNEGSKA (reference sequence). V dropped 1 base and J dropped 4; count of bases not matched to a gene: 3. The CDR3 spans 14 residues.

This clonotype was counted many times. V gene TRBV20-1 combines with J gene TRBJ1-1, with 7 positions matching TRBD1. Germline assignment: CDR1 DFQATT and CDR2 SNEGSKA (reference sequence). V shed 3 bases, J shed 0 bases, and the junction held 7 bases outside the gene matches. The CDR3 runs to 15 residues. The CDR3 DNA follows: TGCAGTGCTAGTCAGTATGGGACAGTGAACACTGAAGCTTTCTTT. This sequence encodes CSASQYGTVNTEAFF.

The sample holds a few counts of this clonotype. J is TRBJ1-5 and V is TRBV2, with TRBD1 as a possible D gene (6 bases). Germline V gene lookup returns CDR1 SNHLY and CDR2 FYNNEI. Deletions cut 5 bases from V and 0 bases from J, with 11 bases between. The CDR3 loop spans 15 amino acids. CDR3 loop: CASSPGANSNQPQHF. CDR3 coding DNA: TGTGCCAGCAGTCCAGGGGCCAATAGCAATCAGCCCCAGCATTTT. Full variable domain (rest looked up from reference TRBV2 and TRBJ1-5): EPEVTQTPSHQVTQMGQEVILRCVPISNHLYFYWYRQILGQKVEFLVSFYNNEISEKSEIFDDQFSVERPDGSNFTLKIRSTKLEDSAMYFCASSPGANSNQPQHFGDGTRLSIL.

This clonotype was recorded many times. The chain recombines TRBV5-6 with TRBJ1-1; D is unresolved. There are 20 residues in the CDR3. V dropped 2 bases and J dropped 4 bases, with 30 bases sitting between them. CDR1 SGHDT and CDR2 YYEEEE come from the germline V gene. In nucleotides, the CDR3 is TGTGCCAGCAGCTTCCGCTATACGTTTGCCCGGGCCTTCTCAGGCACTGAAGCTTTCTTT. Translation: CASSFRYTFARAFSGTEAFF.

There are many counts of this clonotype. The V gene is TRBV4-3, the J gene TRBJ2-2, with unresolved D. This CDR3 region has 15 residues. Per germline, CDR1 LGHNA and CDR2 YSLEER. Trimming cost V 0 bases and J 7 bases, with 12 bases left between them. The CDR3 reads CASSQDPGSSGELFF. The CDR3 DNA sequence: TGCGCCAGCAGCCAAGATCCCGGAAGTAGCGGGGAGCTGTTTTTT.

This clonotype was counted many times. This CDR3 reads CAISLQGSYGYTF. The DNA for the CDR3 is TGTGCCATCAGTCTACAGGGGAGCTATGGCTACACCTTC. This chain uses TRBV10-3 with TRBJ1-2, with 7 bases aligning to TRBD1. CDR1 and CDR2 (germline): ENHRY, SYGVKD. The CDR3 is 13 amino acids. J was trimmed by 4 bases and V by 5 bases; bases with no gene match: 4.

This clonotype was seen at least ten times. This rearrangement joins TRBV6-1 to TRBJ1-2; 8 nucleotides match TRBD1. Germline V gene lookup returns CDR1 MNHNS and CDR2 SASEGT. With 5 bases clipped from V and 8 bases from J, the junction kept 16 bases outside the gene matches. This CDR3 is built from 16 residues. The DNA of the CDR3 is TGTGCCAGCAGTCACCGGACAGGGCCTTGGGGGTACGGCTACACCTTC. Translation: CASSHRTGPWGYGYTF.

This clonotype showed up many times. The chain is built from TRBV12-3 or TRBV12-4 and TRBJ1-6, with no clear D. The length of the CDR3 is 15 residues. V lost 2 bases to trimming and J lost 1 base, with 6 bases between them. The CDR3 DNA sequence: TGTGCCAGCAGTTTAAGGCGATCCTATAATTCACCCCTCCACTTT. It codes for CASSLRRSYNSPLHF.

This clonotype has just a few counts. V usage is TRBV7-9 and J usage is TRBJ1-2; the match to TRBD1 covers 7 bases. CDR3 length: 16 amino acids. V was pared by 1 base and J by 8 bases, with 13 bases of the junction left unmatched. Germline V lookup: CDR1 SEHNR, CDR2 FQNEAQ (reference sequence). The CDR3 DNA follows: TGTGCCAGCAGCTTAGGGGGGTCCGGGACAGCACCAGGCTACACCTTC. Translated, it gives CASSLGGSGTAPGYTF.

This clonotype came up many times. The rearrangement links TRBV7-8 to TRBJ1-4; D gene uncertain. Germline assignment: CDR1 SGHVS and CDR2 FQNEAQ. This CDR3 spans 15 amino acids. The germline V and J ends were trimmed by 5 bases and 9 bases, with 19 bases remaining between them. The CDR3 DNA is TGTGCCAGCAGCCCTCAAGGACCCAATACGAAAAAACTGTTTTTT. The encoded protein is CASSPQGPNTKKLFF.

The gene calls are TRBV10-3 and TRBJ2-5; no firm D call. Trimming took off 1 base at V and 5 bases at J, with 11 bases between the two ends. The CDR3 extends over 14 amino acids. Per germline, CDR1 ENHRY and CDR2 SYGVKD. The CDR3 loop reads CAISELKGLETQYF. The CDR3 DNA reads TGTGCCATCAGTGAGTTGAAAGGGCTGGAGACCCAGTACTTC.

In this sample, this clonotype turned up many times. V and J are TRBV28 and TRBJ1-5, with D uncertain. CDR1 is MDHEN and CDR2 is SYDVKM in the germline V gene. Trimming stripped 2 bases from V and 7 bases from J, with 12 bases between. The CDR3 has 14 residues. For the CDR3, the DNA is TGTGCCAGCAGTTTAAGGTCGGGTTACCAGCCCCAGCATTTT. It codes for CASSLRSGYQPQHF.